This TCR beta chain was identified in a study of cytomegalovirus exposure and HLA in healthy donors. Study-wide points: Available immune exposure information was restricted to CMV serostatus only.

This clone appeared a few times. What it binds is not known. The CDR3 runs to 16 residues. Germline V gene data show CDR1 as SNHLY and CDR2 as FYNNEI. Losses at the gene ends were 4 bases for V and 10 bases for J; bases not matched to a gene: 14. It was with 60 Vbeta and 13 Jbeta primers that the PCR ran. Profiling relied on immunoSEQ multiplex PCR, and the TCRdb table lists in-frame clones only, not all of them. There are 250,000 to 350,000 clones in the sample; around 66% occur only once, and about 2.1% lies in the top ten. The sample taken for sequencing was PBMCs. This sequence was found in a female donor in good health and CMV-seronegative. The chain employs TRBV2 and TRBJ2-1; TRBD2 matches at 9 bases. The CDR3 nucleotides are TGTGCCAGCAGTGGGGGTGCGGGACTAGCCTCCATGGAGCAGTTCTTC. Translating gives CASSGGAGLASMEQFF.